The subject of this entry is one TCR beta chain. How the authors handled the data: Estimates of nucleated cell counts were drawn from the amplification of reference gene primers. The method was immunoSEQ multiplex PCR; TCRdb's version includes in-frame clones alone and lacks a portion of them. The V and J calls and the clone size are those of that table, but D and trimming were determined from the DNA. There are about 170,000 clones in the sample; about nine tenths occur only once, and 3% to 4% lies in the top ten. The data originate from a study of blood T cell repertoires in COVID-19. Study context: There were acute and convalescent COVID-19 samples, and they came from the United States, Italy and Spain. The analysed material was cDNA or gDNA that came from T cells, B-cell-depleted T cells, or PBMCs.

The CDR3 sequence is 13 residues long. V lost 3 bases to trimming and J lost 3 bases, with 8 bases between them. The gene calls are TRBV12-3 or TRBV12-4 and TRBJ1-2; D unclear. The sequenced sample consisted of peripheral blood. This receptor was taken from a man between 65 and 85 years old with acute or convalescent COVID-19. This CDR3 reads CASSFVPYYGYTF. CDR3 DNA: TGTGCCAGCAGTTTCGTCCCTTACTATGGCTACACCTTC.